The rows below give T cell receptor beta chains drawn from one sample of a study of shared clonotypes between healthy human individuals. Profiling relied on immunoSEQ multiplex PCR, and the TCRdb table lists in-frame clones only, not all of them. The table lists 950,000 to 1,300,000 clones, more than 65% of them singletons. Sequencing input: memory CD4+ T cells sorted from blood. Receptor source: a young man in good health. Both conserved end residues are part of each CDR3. A D gene is named only where the DNA matches it firmly. Clone size is given for some rows only: seen once, a few or many times, or a class if the clone is expanded.

j_call clone_size d_call v_call cdr3_aa cdr3_nt
TRBJ1-2 many - TRBV6-5 CASSEQRDHYGYTF TGTGCCAGCAGTGAACAGAGAGACCACTATGGCTACACCTTC
TRBJ2-5 - - TRBV14 CASSQAMAMETQYF TGTGCCAGCAGCCAAGCTATGGCAATGGAGACCCAGTACTTC
TRBJ1-6 - TRBD1 TRBV18 CASSGQGINSPLHF TGTGCCAGCTCAGGACAGGGTATCAATTCACCCCTCCACTTT
TRBJ1-1 - - TRBV5-1 CASSLDWRGGTEAFF TGCGCCAGCAGCTTGGATTGGAGGGGCGGCACTGAAGCTTTCTTT
TRBJ2-3 - TRBD1 TRBV30 CAWSGGQGAYDTQYF TGTGCCTGGAGTGGGGGACAGGGGGCATACGATACGCAGTATTTT
TRBJ2-2 - TRBD1 TRBV10-3 CAISPGQGKTGELFF TGTGCCATCAGCCCGGGACAGGGGAAAACCGGGGAGCTGTTTTTT
TRBJ2-1 few - TRBV11-2 CASSLDHGTWSNEQFF TGTGCCAGCAGCTTAGATCACGGGACTTGGAGCAATGAGCAGTTCTTC
TRBJ2-3 - - TRBV5-1 CASSLEGGPVDTQYF TGCGCCAGCAGCTTGGAGGGGGGGCCGGTAGATACGCAGTATTTT
TRBJ1-5 - TRBD1 TRBV5-1 CASSPEGAGNQPQHF TGCGCCAGCAGCCCGGAGGGGGCAGGCAATCAGCCCCAGCATTTT
TRBJ2-7 - - TRBV18 CASSPSGASTYEQYF TGTGCCAGCTCACCATCAGGGGCGTCGACCTACGAGCAGTACTTC
TRBJ1-2 - - TRBV30 CAWSEWTADGYTF TGTGCCTGGAGTGAGTGGACGGCAGATGGCTACACCTTC
TRBJ2-5 - - TRBV30 CAWSPGLQETQYF TGTGCCTGGAGCCCGGGACTCCAAGAGACCCAGTACTTC
TRBJ2-1 - - TRBV4-1 CASSQDIGGLQEQFF TGCGCCAGCAGCCAAGATATCGGGGGACTTCAAGAGCAGTTCTTC
TRBJ2-3 - - TRBV30 CAWSAYRDSGADTQYF TGTGCCTGGAGTGCCTACAGGGATTCTGGCGCAGATACGCAGTATTTT
TRBJ2-3 - - TRBV5-1 CASSRDTTTDTQYF TGCGCCAGCAGCCGGGACACCACCACAGATACGCAGTATTTT
TRBJ2-3 - - TRBV4-1 CASSLLLADTQYF TGCGCCAGCAGCCTGTTGCTAGCGGATACGCAGTATTTT
TRBJ2-5 - - TRBV7-9 CASSLLDKTQYF TGTGCCAGCAGCTTACTGGATAAGACCCAGTACTTC
TRBJ2-7 - - TRBV29-1 CSVDGGTAEQYF TGCAGCGTTGATGGGGGGACGGCCGAGCAGTACTTC
TRBJ2-4 - - TRBV30 CAWNPALAKNIQYF TGTGCCTGGAACCCTGCCCTAGCCAAAAACATTCAGTACTTC
TRBJ2-1 many - TRBV7-2 CASSQNSGSGEQFF TGTGCCAGCAGCCAGAATTCCGGTTCGGGTGAGCAGTTCTTC
TRBJ2-1 - TRBD2 TRBV7-2 CASSQGLAGGGLEQFF TGTGCCAGCAGCCAGGGACTAGCGGGAGGGGGGTTAGAGCAGTTCTTC
TRBJ2-7 once - TRBV7-2 CASSFFPGGRPDKPYEQYF TGTGCCAGCAGCTTCTTCCCCGGGGGCCGCCCCGATAAACCTTACGAGCAGTACTTC
TRBJ1-2 - TRBD1 TRBV27 CASSFAGGYGYTF TGTGCCAGCAGTTTTGCAGGGGGCTATGGCTACACCTTC
TRBJ2-5 - - TRBV15 CATSRDFTQTQYF TGTGCCACCAGCAGAGATTTTACGCAGACCCAGTACTTC
TRBJ2-5 - - TRBV2 CASQKSPEETQYF TGTGCCAGTCAGAAGTCCCCAGAGGAGACCCAGTACTTC
TRBJ2-2 - - TRBV6-1 CASSERGSGELFF TGTGCCAGCAGTGAAAGGGGTAGCGGGGAGCTGTTTTTT
TRBJ2-3 - - TRBV6-4 CASSAGAGTDTQYF TGTGCCAGCAGTGCTGGGGCCGGCACAGATACGCAGTATTTT
TRBJ2-4 - - TRBV2 CASCQGRGGLDIQYF TGTGCCAGCTGCCAGGGTCGTGGGGGCTTAGACATTCAGTACTTC
TRBJ2-3 - - TRBV5-1 CASSLESSVAGDTQYF TGCGCCAGCAGCTTGGAGTCTAGCGTTGCGGGAGATACGCAGTATTTT
TRBJ2-1 - - TRBV4-3 CASSRDLRDGQFF TGCGCCAGCAGCCGAGACCTGAGGGATGGGCAGTTCTTC